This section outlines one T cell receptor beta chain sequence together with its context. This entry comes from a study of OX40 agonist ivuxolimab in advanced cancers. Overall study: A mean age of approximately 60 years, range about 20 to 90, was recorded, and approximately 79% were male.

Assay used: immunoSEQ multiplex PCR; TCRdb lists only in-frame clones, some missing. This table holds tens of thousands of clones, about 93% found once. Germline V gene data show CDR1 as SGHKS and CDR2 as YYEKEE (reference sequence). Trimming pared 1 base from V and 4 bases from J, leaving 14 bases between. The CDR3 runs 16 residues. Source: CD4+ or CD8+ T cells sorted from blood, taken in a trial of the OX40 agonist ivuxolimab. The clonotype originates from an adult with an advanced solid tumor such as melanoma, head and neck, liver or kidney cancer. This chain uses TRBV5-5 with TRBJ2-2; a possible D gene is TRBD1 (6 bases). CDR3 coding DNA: TGTGCCAGCAGCTTGTGGGTCCCAGGGGTCACCGGGGAGCTGTTTTTT. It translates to CASSLWVPGVTGELFF.